This T cell receptor beta chain was obtained from a study of cytomegalovirus exposure and HLA in healthy donors. Looking at the study overall: Of all 400 or so donors who were genotyped, roughly 81% belonged to the Caucasian-associated ancestry cluster. Notes on the study in general: Specificity of three CMV-associated chains for CMV antigens was verified in vitro. Some highly shared sequence variants likely arose as a pipeline artifact.

V shed 3 bases and J 6 bases; nucleotides not matched to a gene: 4. In germline, CDR1 is SGHRS, CDR2 YFSETQ. CDR3 size: 15 residues. Amplification used 60 Vbeta primers and 13 Jbeta primers. Clones were read by immunoSEQ multiplex PCR, and TCRdb kept only the in-frame ones, dropping some. This sample yields around 100,000 clones, of which around 62% are seen a single time; 3.5% to 4% belongs to the top ten. This clone was seen only once. Its matching antigen is unknown. Sequences were obtained from PBMCs. This chain joins TRBV5-1 and TRBJ1-5; 12 bases agree with TRBD1. The TCR originated in a man aged 25 to 40 in good health and CMV-seropositive. The CDR3 DNA reads TGCGCCAGCAGCTACCGGGACAGGGGGCCTCAGCCCCAGCATTTT. Residues: CASSYRDRGPQPQHF.